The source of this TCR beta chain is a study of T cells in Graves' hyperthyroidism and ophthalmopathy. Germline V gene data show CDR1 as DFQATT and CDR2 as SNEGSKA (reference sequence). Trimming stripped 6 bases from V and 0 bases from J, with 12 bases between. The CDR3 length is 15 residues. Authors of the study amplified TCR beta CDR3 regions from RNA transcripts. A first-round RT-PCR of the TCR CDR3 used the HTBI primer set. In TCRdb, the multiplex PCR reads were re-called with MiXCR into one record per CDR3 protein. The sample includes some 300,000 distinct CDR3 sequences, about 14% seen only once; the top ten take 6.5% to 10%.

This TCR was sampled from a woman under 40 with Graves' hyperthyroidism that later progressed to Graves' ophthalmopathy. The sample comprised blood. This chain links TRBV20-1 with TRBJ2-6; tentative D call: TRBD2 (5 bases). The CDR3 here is CSASRTASGANVLTF. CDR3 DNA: TGCAGTGCCTCCCGGACTGCCTCTGGGGCCAACGTCCTGACTTTC.